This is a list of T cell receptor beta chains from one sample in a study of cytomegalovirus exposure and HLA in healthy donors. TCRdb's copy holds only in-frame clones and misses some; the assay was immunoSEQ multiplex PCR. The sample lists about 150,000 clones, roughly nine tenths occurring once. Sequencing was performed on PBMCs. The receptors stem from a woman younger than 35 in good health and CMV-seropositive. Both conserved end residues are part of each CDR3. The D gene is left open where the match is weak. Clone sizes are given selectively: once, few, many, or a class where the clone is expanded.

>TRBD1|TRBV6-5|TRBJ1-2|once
TGTGCCAGCAGGATTTCGGGGACAGGGACGTATGGCTACACCTTC
CASRISGTGTYGYTF
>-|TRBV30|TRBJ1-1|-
TGTGCCTGGATCAAAAACACTGAAGCTTTCTTT
CAWIKNTEAFF
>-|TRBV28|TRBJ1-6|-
TGTGCCAGCAGCCCCCGAGGCAGGGGCGATAATTCACCCCTCCACTTT
CASSPRGRGDNSPLHF
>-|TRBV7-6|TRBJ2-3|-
TGTGCCAGCAGCACAGGGTCTGGAGATACGCAGTATTTT
CASSTGSGDTQYF
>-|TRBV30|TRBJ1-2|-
TGTGCCTGGGAGGGCAGCTATGGCTACACCTTC
CAWEGSYGYTF
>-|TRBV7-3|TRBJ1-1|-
TGTGCCAGCAGCTATACAGGGCCGAACACTGAAGCTTTCTTT
CASSYTGPNTEAFF
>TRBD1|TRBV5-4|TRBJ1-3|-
TGTGCCAGCAGCCCGGACAGGGGAGTTGGAAACACCATATATTTT
CASSPDRGVGNTIYF
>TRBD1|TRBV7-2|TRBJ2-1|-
TGTGCCAGCAGCTTAGGACCGGGACAGGCCTCACGGGGTGAGCAGTTCTTC
CASSLGPGQASRGEQFF
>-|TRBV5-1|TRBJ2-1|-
TGCGCCAGCAGCTTGGGGAGGGCGGGGGCGCACAATGAGCAGTTCTTC
CASSLGRAGAHNEQFF
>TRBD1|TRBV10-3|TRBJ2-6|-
TGTGCCAACTCCGGGACAGGCCACTCTGGGGCCAACGTCCTGACTTTC
CANSGTGHSGANVLTF
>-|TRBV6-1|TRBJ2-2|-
TGTGCCAGCAGTGAAGGGCCCTACTATTCGAACACCGGGGAGCTGTTTTTT
CASSEGPYYSNTGELFF
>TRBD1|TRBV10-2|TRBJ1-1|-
TGCGCCAGCAGGCAACTGGGACAGTACACTGAAGCTTTCTTT
CASRQLGQYTEAFF
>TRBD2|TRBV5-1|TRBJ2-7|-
TGCGCCAGCAGCTTGGTCCTAGCGGGGGGGCCCCACGAGCAGTACTTC
CASSLVLAGGPHEQYF
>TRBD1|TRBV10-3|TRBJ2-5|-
TGTGCCATCAGTGGGACAGGCCAAGAGACCCAGTACTTC
CAISGTGQETQYF
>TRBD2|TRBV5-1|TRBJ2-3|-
TGCGCCAGCAGGACTAGCGGGGGGAGTCCAGATACGCAGTATTTT
CASRTSGGSPDTQYF
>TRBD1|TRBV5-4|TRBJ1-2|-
TGTGCCAGCAGCTTGCCTATGACAGGGAAGTCCTATGGCTACACCTTC
CASSLPMTGKSYGYTF
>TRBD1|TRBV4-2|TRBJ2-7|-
TGTGCCAGCAGCCAAGTTAAATTTGTAAGGACAGGTGACGAGCAGTACTTC
CASSQVKFVRTGDEQYF
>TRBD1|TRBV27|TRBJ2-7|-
TGTGCCAGCAGGAGGGGTACAGGGGGAAACTACGAGCAGTACTTC
CASRRGTGGNYEQYF
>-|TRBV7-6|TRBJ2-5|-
TGTGCCAGCAGCTTAGTCTCCCGAGGACAAGAGACCCAGTACTTC
CASSLVSRGQETQYF
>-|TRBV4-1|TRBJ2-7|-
TGCGCCAGCAGCCACCACTCCTCCTCCTACGAGCAGTACTTC
CASSHHSSSYEQYF